Below, 32 T cell receptor beta chains from the same sample are listed, as sequenced in a study of blood T cell repertoires in COVID-19. Some clones are missing from TCRdb's copy, which holds only in-frame ones; the method was immunoSEQ multiplex PCR. The sample comprises more than 95,000 clones, roughly 83% of which are singletons, and about 39% rests with the top ten. Sequencing was carried out using peripheral blood. Receptor source: a man aged 35-49 years with active or convalescent COVID-19.

The chain links TRBV5-1 to TRBJ2-1, with TRBD2 matching 14 bases. V trimming: 0 bases; J trimming: 1 base; junction bases outside the gene matches: 6. This CDR3 is 19 amino acids long. From germline, CDR1 is SGHRS and CDR2 YFSETQ. The CDR3 reads CASSLVGTSGRGSYNEQFF. In DNA form, the CDR3 reads TGCGCCAGCAGCTTGGTGGGGACTAGCGGGAGAGGTTCCTACAATGAGCAGTTCTTC.

With regard to this clone: The same CDR3 can be traced to other DNA sequences in this sample. V is TRBV29-1 and J is TRBJ2-5, with D tentatively TRBD1 (6 bases). The CDR3 is 11 residues long. Trimming cost V 4 bases and J 4 bases, with 7 bases left between them. Germline V CDR1 and CDR2: SQVTM, ANQGSEA. This CDR3 is CSVGGGETQYF. The DNA of the CDR3 is TGCAGCGTTGGAGGGGGAGAGACCCAGTACTTC. The full variable domain, its missing parts supplied by reference TRBV29-1 and TRBJ2-5, is SAVISQKPSRDICQRGTSLTIQCQVDSQVTMMFWYRQQPGQSLTLIATANQGSEATYESGFVIDKFPISRPNLTFSTLTVSNMSPEDSSIYLCSVGGGETQYFGPGTRLLVL.

The V and J genes are TRBV11-2 and TRBJ1-2; 9 bases agree with TRBD1. The length of the CDR3 is 13 residues. After removal of 6 bases from V and 5 bases from J, the junction contained 4 bases not matched to a gene. Germline CDR1 is SGHAT and CDR2 is FQNNGV. As DNA, the CDR3 is TGTGCCAGCAGTCCAGGACAGGGGTATGGCTACACCTTC. Its protein is CASSPGQGYGYTF.

This chain connects TRBV14 to TRBJ2-1, with D possibly being TRBD1 (5 bases). Germline assignment: CDR1 SGHDN and CDR2 FVKESK. CDR3 length equals 15 residues. V was pared by 1 base and J by 8 bases, with 15 bases between. The DNA of the CDR3 is TGTGCCAGCAGCCAAGGGACAAAAGGCTTCGATGAGCAGTTCTTC. It is translated as CASSQGTKGFDEQFF.

The chain couples TRBV6-5 to TRBJ2-7; D unclear. The CDR3 contains 13 residues. The germline V gene has CDR1 MNHEY and CDR2 SVGAGI. V lost 2 bases and J 2 bases, leaving 7 bases between the germline ends. The CDR3 loop reads CASSYRGAYEQYF. The CDR3 bases are TGTGCCAGCAGTTACAGAGGTGCCTACGAGCAGTACTTC.

In this sample, this clone turned up once. The chain is built from TRBV7-6 and TRBJ2-7, with a possible D match to TRBD2 (5 bases). The CDR3 has 13 residues. Germline V gene sequence: CDR1 SGHVS, CDR2 FNYEAQ. V was cut by 5 bases and J by 3 bases, with 11 bases left in between. CDR3 protein: CASSQRTYYEQYF. The CDR3 nucleotides read TGTGCCAGCAGCCAACGGACTTACTACGAGCAGTACTTC.

The chain carries TRBV6-1 and TRBJ2-2; possible D gene TRBD1, 6 bases. The CDR3 is made up of 14 amino acids. CDR1 and CDR2 from the germline V gene are MNHNS and SASEGT. The V and J ends lost 3 bases and 1 base respectively, with 6 bases between them. CDR3 sequence (DNA): TGTGCCAGCAGTGAGACAGGGAACACCGGGGAGCTGTTTTTT. Its translation is CASSETGNTGELFF.

The rearrangement uses TRBV29-1 and TRBJ1-5; no reliable D call. Germline V CDR1 and CDR2: SQVTM, ANQGSEA. This CDR3 has 13 residues. V shed 3 bases and J shed 7 bases, with 13 bases lying between them. The CDR3 DNA reads TGCAGCGTTGAGCCCGGGTACGGGCAGCCCCAGCATTTT. Encoded protein: CSVEPGYGQPQHF.

Written as DNA, the CDR3 is TGTGCCTGGAGTGTTAGAATGTACTACGAGCAGTACTTC. Encoded protein: CAWSVRMYYEQYF. V is TRBV30 and J is TRBJ2-7; D is ambiguous. The V end lost 0 bases, the J end lost 3 bases, and 9 bases lay between the germline ends. The germline gives CDR1 GTSNPN, CDR2 SVGIG (reference sequence). CDR3 size: 13 residues.

The V call is TRBV28, the J call TRBJ1-4; 7 nucleotides agree with TRBD1. J gave up 0 bases and V 10 bases, and 8 bases lay outside the gene matches. CDR3 size: 15 residues. Germline CDR1 reads MDHEN; CDR2 reads SYDVKM. The CDR3 DNA reads TGTGCCATCCAGGAGGGGACAGCAACTAATGAAAAACTGTTTTTT. It encodes CAIQEGTATNEKLFF. The entire variable domain, with the rest obtained from reference TRBV28 and TRBJ1-4, is as follows: DVKVTQSSRYLVKRTGEKVFLECVQDMDHENMFWYRQDPGLGLRLIYFSYDVKMKEKGDIPEGYSVSREKKERFSLILESASTNQTSMYLCAIQEGTATNEKLFFGSGTQLSVL.

The V and J genes are TRBV20-1 and TRBJ2-5; D gene unclear. V was trimmed by 2 bases and J by 5 bases, leaving 6 bases between them. The CDR3 is 11 residues long. Germline-derived CDR1 and CDR2 are DFQATT and SNEGSKA (reference sequence). The chain's CDR3 is CSARLVETQYF. The DNA for the CDR3 is TGCAGTGCTAGACTAGTGGAGACCCAGTACTTC.

The chain is built from TRBV30 and TRBJ2-1, with 7 nucleotides matching TRBD2. V was clipped by 0 bases and J by 0 bases; unmatched bases: 5. The length of the CDR3 is 16 residues. Germline V gene data show CDR1 as GTSNPN and CDR2 as SVGIG (reference sequence). This CDR3 reads CAWSVLWGGSYNEQFF. In DNA form, the CDR3 reads TGTGCCTGGAGTGTTTTGTGGGGGGGCTCCTACAATGAGCAGTTCTTC.

V gene TRBV5-3 combines with J gene TRBJ1-5; 7 bases match TRBD1. TRBV5-3 is given ORF status, its function remaining uncertain. The CDR3 contains 18 residues. V shed 4 bases, J shed 0 bases, and the junction held 13 bases outside the gene matches. CDR3 protein: CARSLGQATRYSNQPQHF. CDR3 DNA: TGTGCCAGAAGCCTCGGACAGGCGACGCGCTATAGCAATCAGCCCCAGCATTTT.

The chain carries TRBV7-2 and TRBJ2-2; possible D gene TRBD2, 6 bases. Germline CDR1 SGHTA, CDR2 FQGNSA. This CDR3 is 14 amino acids long. V was trimmed by 7 bases and J by 4 bases, leaving 13 bases between them. The CDR3 DNA sequence: TGTGCCAGCACCCTGACTAGGTCCACCGGGGAGCTGTTTTTT. Translation gives CASTLTRSTGELFF.

This chain connects TRBV11-2 to TRBJ2-2, with 7 bases identical to TRBD1. The CDR3 consists of 15 residues. Germline V gene data show CDR1 as SGHAT and CDR2 as FQNNGV. The J segment lost 2 bases and the V segment lost 7 bases, leaving 7 bases of the junction unmatched. The CDR3 coding sequence is TGTGCCAGCACCGTACAGGGGATTAACACCGGGGAGCTGTTTTTT. It is translated as CASTVQGINTGELFF.

Only a few counts were recorded for this clone. The chain uses TRBV10-3 and TRBJ2-7; 7 positions agree with TRBD1. The CDR3 loop spans 13 amino acids. Germline V CDR1 and CDR2: ENHRY, SYGVKD. After removal of 8 bases from V and 0 bases from J, the junction contained 4 bases not matched to a gene. The CDR3 DNA reads as TGTGCCATCGCAGGGGGACACTCCTACGAGCAGTACTTC. Translating it yields CAIAGGHSYEQYF.

The chain links TRBV24-1 to TRBJ1-5; possible D gene TRBD1, 6 bases. V shed 4 bases and J shed 3 bases, with 12 bases lying between them. CDR3 length: 15 amino acids. CDR1 and CDR2 from the germline V gene are KGHDR and SFDVKD. CDR3 sequence reads: CATSDPRQVNQPQHF. The CDR3 coding sequence is TGTGCCACCAGTGACCCCCGACAGGTCAATCAGCCCCAGCATTTT.

There are a few counts of this clone. The chain couples TRBV4-2 to TRBJ2-3; the D gene is possibly TRBD1 (6 bases). V was trimmed by 4 bases and J by 6 bases, leaving 11 bases between them. Germline V gene lookup returns CDR1 LGHNA and CDR2 YNFKEQ. CDR3 length: 13 residues. The CDR3 nucleotides are TGTGCCAGCAGCCCCCGCCAGGGGGATACGCAGTATTTT. Protein: CASSPRQGDTQYF.

The rearrangement uses TRBV21-1 and TRBJ2-2; whether TRBD2, the table's D call, matches the DNA was not checked. TRBV21-1 is a recognized pseudogene. This CDR3 has 18 residues. As DNA, the CDR3 is TGTGCCAGCAGCAAAGGGGGCCTGGGTAGGGAGGACACCGGGGAGCTGTTTTTT. It encodes CASSKGGLGREDTGELFF.

The chain combines TRBV19 with TRBJ2-7, with TRBD1 matching 10 bases. The CDR3 length is 15 residues. From germline, CDR1 is LNHDA and CDR2 SQIVND (reference sequence). J lost 3 bases, V lost 3 bases, and 5 bases had no gene match. The CDR3 protein is CASSIRGTGVYEQYF. CDR3 nucleotide sequence: TGTGCCAGTAGTATCAGAGGGACAGGGGTCTACGAGCAGTACTTC.

This chain connects TRBV5-4 to TRBJ2-7, with 7 bases that match TRBD1. Germline-derived CDR1 and CDR2 are SGHNT and YYREEE (reference sequence). The CDR3 has 15 amino acids. V lost 4 bases, J lost 4 bases, and 11 bases stayed unmatched. Here the CDR3 reads CASSPTGQKNYEQYF. The CDR3 bases are TGTGCCAGCAGCCCAACGGGACAGAAAAATTACGAGCAGTACTTC.

The genes are TRBV9 and TRBJ2-2, with 14 bases matching TRBD2. The J segment lost 6 bases and the V segment lost 2 bases, leaving 6 bases of the junction unmatched. The CDR3 length is 17 residues. In germline, CDR1 is SGDLS, CDR2 YYNGEE. CDR3 protein: CASSVRGLAGVSGELFF. The CDR3 DNA reads as TGTGCCAGCAGCGTCAGGGGACTAGCGGGAGTGTCCGGGGAGCTGTTTTTT.

This chain joins TRBV6-5 and TRBJ1-3, with D hard to call. Deletions cut 8 bases from V and 2 bases from J, with 16 bases between. Germline V lookup: CDR1 MNHEY, CDR2 SVGAGI. This CDR3 is 15 amino acids long. The CDR3: CASEKQPFAGNTIYF. The CDR3 DNA reads TGTGCCAGCGAAAAACAACCCTTCGCTGGAAACACCATATATTTT.

The CDR3 bases are TGTGCCAGCTCACCAATGATACAGGGGCGAGAGACCCAGTACTTC. This gives the protein CASSPMIQGRETQYF. The gene calls are TRBV18 and TRBJ2-5; 7 nucleotides line up with TRBD1. Per the germline V gene, CDR1 is KGHSH and CDR2 is LQKENI. This CDR3 has 15 amino acids. V lost 2 bases to trimming and J lost 4 bases; unmatched junction nucleotides: 7.

The V and J genes are TRBV2 and TRBJ2-1; the match to TRBD1 covers 7 bases. Trimming cost V 8 bases and J 6 bases; bases outside gene matches: 10. The CDR3 loop spans 14 amino acids. CDR1 and CDR2 from the germline V gene are SNHLY and FYNNEI. The CDR3 DNA follows: TGTGCCAGCCACTACCGGGACAGTCCCAATGAGCAGTTCTTC. It specifies CASHYRDSPNEQFF.

The V gene is TRBV19, the J gene TRBJ1-2; no reliable D call. CDR3 size: 13 residues. Germline-derived CDR1 and CDR2 are LNHDA and SQIVND (reference sequence). The V end was cut by 4 bases, the J end by 7 bases, with 13 bases between. CDR3 nucleotide sequence: TGTGCCAGTAGTAAATGGGAGGAGGGTGGCTACACCTTC. It is translated as CASSKWEEGGYTF.

The V call is TRBV6-5, the J call TRBJ1-4; D not resolved. Germline assignment: CDR1 MNHEY and CDR2 SVGAGI. Trimming shortened V by 8 bases and J by 8 bases, and 18 bases separated the two germline ends. This CDR3 has 14 residues. As DNA, the CDR3 is TGTGCCAGCTCAGAGTCCCCGGGGTCAGAAAAACTGTTTTTT. Translated, it gives CASSESPGSEKLFF.

V usage is TRBV19 and J usage is TRBJ2-1; D is uncertain. This CDR3 is 15 amino acids long. The ends were cut back, 1 base at V and 0 bases at J, with 7 bases in the middle. Germline V gene lookup returns CDR1 LNHDA and CDR2 SQIVND (reference sequence). CDR3 DNA: TGTGCCAGTAGTATAGTAGCTAGCTCCTACAATGAGCAGTTCTTC. Protein product: CASSIVASSYNEQFF.

The chain joins TRBV5-4 to TRBJ2-1, with TRBD2 matching over 8 bases. Per germline, CDR1 SGHNT and CDR2 YYREEE (reference sequence). CDR3 length: 14 residues. V lost 3 bases, J lost 9 bases, and 8 bases stayed unmatched. The CDR3 loop reads CASSSLTSDPEQFF. As DNA, the CDR3 is TGTGCCAGCAGCTCGTTGACTAGCGACCCTGAGCAGTTCTTC.

The J gene is TRBJ1-5, the V gene TRBV6-6, with a tentative D call TRBD1 (6 bases). V was pared by 7 bases and J by 9 bases, with 16 bases between. Germline-derived CDR1 and CDR2 are MNHNY and SVGAGI (reference sequence). The length of the CDR3 is 13 residues. The CDR3: CASNHRVGAPQHF. The CDR3 DNA is TGTGCCAGCAACCACAGGGTAGGCGCGCCCCAGCATTTT.

The chain uses TRBV5-1 and TRBJ2-1, with TRBD2 identical over 7 bases. J lost 6 bases, V lost 1 base, and 7 bases had no gene match. This CDR3 region has 15 residues. Germline V gene sequence: CDR1 SGHRS, CDR2 YFSETQ. The CDR3: CASSLSGAAGNEQFF. Here the CDR3 DNA reads TGCGCCAGCAGCTTGAGCGGGGCGGCCGGCAATGAGCAGTTCTTC.

V is TRBV2 and J is TRBJ1-1, with D possibly being TRBD1 (5 bases). The CDR3 covers 13 residues. Trimming pared 4 bases from V and 3 bases from J, leaving 9 bases between. Per the germline V gene, CDR1 is SNHLY and CDR2 is FYNNEI. The CDR3: CASSGWGDTEAFF. The DNA for the CDR3 is TGTGCCAGCAGTGGCTGGGGGGACACTGAAGCTTTCTTT.